Listed below are T cell receptor beta chains from one sample, sequenced in a study of cytotoxic CD8 clonotypes in ibrutinib-treated CLL. Produced via immunoSEQ multiplex PCR; TCRdb's table is partial and in-frame only. Of about 63,000 clones in the sample, approximately 54% are singletons; the top ten hold about 15%. Sequenced material: PBMCs, taken after 12 months of ibrutinib treatment. All receptors derive from a human donor with chronic lymphocytic leukemia. CDR3s include the opening cysteine and the closing phenylalanine or tryptophan. The order of the fields is clone size, J gene, D gene, V gene, CDR3 protein, CDR3 DNA. A D gene is named only where the DNA matches it firmly. Clone sizes are given selectively: once, few, many, or a class where the clone is expanded.

few	TRBJ1-5	-	TRBV18	CASSPPWAGDQPQHF	TGTGCCAGCTCACCACCTTGGGCAGGGGATCAGCCCCAGCATTTT
once	TRBJ1-5	-	TRBV28	CASSAPGSNQPQHF	TGTGCCAGCAGTGCCCCCGGTTCCAATCAGCCCCAGCATTTT
few	TRBJ1-6	-	TRBV27	CASSLTGGTYNSPLHF	TGTGCCAGCAGTTTAACTGGGGGAACCTATAATTCACCCCTCCACTTT
few	TRBJ2-2	-	TRBV5-1	CASSLEGRWDTGELFF	TGCGCCAGCAGCTTGGAGGGACGCTGGGACACCGGGGAGCTGTTTTTT
-	TRBJ2-5	-	TRBV21-1	CATLEGGGFYF	TGTGCCACCCTCGAAGGGGGGGGTTTTTACTTC
-	TRBJ2-5	-	TRBV5-4	CASSLWVGETQYF	TGTGCCAGCAGCTTGTGGGTGGGAGAGACCCAGTACTTC
-	TRBJ1-2	-	TRBV5-4	CASSQGRANYGYTF	TGTGCCAGCAGCCAGGGCAGGGCGAACTATGGCTACACCTTC
-	TRBJ1-4	TRBD1	TRBV29-1	CSAPGQGSEKLFF	TGCAGCGCCCCGGGACAGGGCAGTGAAAAACTGTTTTTT
-	TRBJ2-5	-	TRBV5-4	CASSLGLWETQYF	TGTGCCAGCAGCTTAGGGCTATGGGAGACCCAGTACTTC
-	TRBJ2-3	TRBD2	TRBV7-9	CAARGGRTDTQYF	TGTGCCGCGCGGGGGGGCAGAACAGATACGCAGTATTTT
many	TRBJ2-7	-	TRBV2	CAGGWDYEQYF	TGTGCCGGCGGCTGGGACTACGAGCAGTACTTC
few	TRBJ2-7	TRBD2	TRBV13	CASSIRLAGVSEQYF	TGTGCCAGCAGCATCCGACTAGCGGGAGTCTCCGAGCAGTACTTC
once	TRBJ1-5	-	TRBV6-4	CASSHGQNQPQHF	TGTGCCAGCAGTCATGGGCAGAATCAGCCCCAGCATTTT
-	TRBJ2-1	-	TRBV7-9	CASSLVGIGEQFF	TGTGCCAGCAGCTTAGTAGGGATCGGTGAGCAGTTCTTC
-	TRBJ2-3	TRBD2	TRBV11-2	CASSLTAGGLAGGGDTQYF	TGTGCCAGCAGCTTAACGGCCGGGGGGCTAGCGGGAGGGGGAGATACGCAGTATTTT
-	TRBJ2-2	TRBD2	TRBV29-1	CSVEALAGELFF	TGCAGCGTTGAAGCGCTAGCGGGAGAGCTGTTTTTT
many	TRBJ1-1	TRBD1	TRBV18	CASSPTGGSEAFF	TGTGCCAGCTCACCTACAGGGGGCTCTGAAGCTTTCTTT
-	TRBJ2-5	-	TRBV20-1	CSAGLETQYF	TGCAGTGCAGGGTTGGAGACCCAGTACTTC
-	TRBJ2-7	-	TRBV6-5	CASSYSSAGLEQYF	TGTGCCAGCAGTTACTCGAGTGCAGGGCTCGAGCAGTACTTC
few	TRBJ1-2	-	TRBV6-1	CASLDNPYGGYTF	TGTGCCAGCCTGGACAACCCGTATGGCGGCTACACCTTC
-	TRBJ2-3	-	TRBV7-2	CASSPHTDTQYF	TGTGCCAGCAGCCCCCACACAGATACGCAGTATTTT
-	TRBJ1-1	TRBD1	TRBV28	CASRGTVSNTEAFF	TGTGCCAGCAGGGGGACAGTTAGTAACACTGAAGCTTTCTTT
medium-sized	TRBJ1-5	-	TRBV15	CATSRDWIPGQGRNQPQHF	TGTGCCACCAGCAGAGATTGGATCCCCGGGCAGGGACGAAATCAGCCCCAGCATTTT
-	TRBJ1-1	TRBD1	TRBV15	CATSMTGGGTEAFF	TGTGCCACCAGCATGACAGGGGGCGGGACTGAAGCTTTCTTT
-	TRBJ2-3	TRBD2	TRBV28	CASRLAGLGSTDTQYF	TGTGCCAGCAGACTAGCGGGCCTGGGTAGCACAGATACGCAGTATTTT
many	TRBJ2-1	TRBD2	TRBV5-6	CASSLPGLAGDSYNEQFF	TGTGCCAGCAGCTTGCCTGGACTAGCGGGGGACTCCTACAATGAGCAGTTCTTC
many	TRBJ1-5	TRBD1	TRBV2	CASRKQGDQPQHF	TGTGCCAGCAGGAAACAGGGGGATCAGCCCCAGCATTTT
-	TRBJ2-3	TRBD1	TRBV5-1	CASSLAGQGRTDTQYF	TGCGCCAGCAGCTTGGCGGGACAGGGGCGCACAGATACGCAGTATTTT
few	TRBJ1-1	TRBD1	TRBV9	CASTATGAFVTEAFF	TGTGCCAGCACCGCCACAGGGGCTTTTGTCACTGAAGCTTTCTTT
-	TRBJ1-1	-	TRBV6-5	CASSYTAANTEAFF	TGTGCCAGCAGTTATACGGCGGCGAACACTGAAGCTTTCTTT
-	TRBJ2-1	TRBD2	TRBV7-7	CASSLAGGPYEQFF	TGTGCCAGCAGCTTAGCGGGAGGGCCCTATGAGCAGTTCTTC
many	TRBJ2-3	-	TRBV6-1	CASSEALGGFTGVTDTQYF	TGTGCCAGCAGTGAAGCGCTGGGGGGGTTTACAGGGGTCACAGATACGCAGTATTTT
-	TRBJ1-1	-	TRBV6-5	CASSYSMGSAFF	TGTGCCAGCAGTTACTCGATGGGGTCTGCTTTCTTT
many	TRBJ1-6	-	TRBV6-1	CASSGAPGNSPLHF	TGTGCCAGCAGCGGGGCCCCGGGGAATTCACCCCTCCACTTT
-	TRBJ1-1	-	TRBV7-9	CASSLLGEAFF	TGTGCCAGCAGCTTACTAGGTGAAGCTTTCTTT
few	TRBJ1-2	TRBD1	TRBV6-5	CASSELGQGISYTF	TGTGCCAGCAGTGAATTGGGACAGGGGATTAGCTACACCTTC
few	TRBJ2-5	-	TRBV11-2	CASSLGGRETQYF	TGTGCCAGCAGCCTTGGGGGAAGAGAGACCCAGTACTTC